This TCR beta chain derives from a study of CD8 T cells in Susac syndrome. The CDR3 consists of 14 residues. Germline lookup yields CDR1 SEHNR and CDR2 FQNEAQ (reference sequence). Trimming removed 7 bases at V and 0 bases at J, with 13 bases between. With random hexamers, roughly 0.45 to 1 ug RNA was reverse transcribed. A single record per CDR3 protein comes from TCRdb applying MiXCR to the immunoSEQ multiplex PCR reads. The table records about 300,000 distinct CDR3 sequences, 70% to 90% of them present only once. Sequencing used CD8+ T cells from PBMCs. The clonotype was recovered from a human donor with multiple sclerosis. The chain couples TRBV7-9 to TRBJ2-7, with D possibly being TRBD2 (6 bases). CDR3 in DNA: TGTGCCAGCAACGGAGGGCAGAGCTCCTACGAGCAGTACTTC. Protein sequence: CASNGGQSSYEQYF.